The T cell receptor beta chain under discussion was sequenced for a study of multiple sclerosis patients with progressive multifocal leukoencephalopathy. Method: immunoSEQ multiplex PCR; TCRdb's copy keeps in-frame clones and lacks some. Here the sample spans 25,000 to 35,000 clones, approximately 91% being singletons. As to time point: before natalizumab initiation. Germline V CDR1 and CDR2: LGHNA, YNFKEQ. The CDR3 extends over 15 amino acids. Deletions cut 3 bases from V and 5 bases from J, with 13 bases between. This clonotype was sampled from a human donor with multiple sclerosis. This chain uses TRBV4-2 with TRBJ2-2; TRBD1 might be the D (6 bases). The sequencing input was PBMCs. CDR3 DNA: TGTGCCAGCAGCCAGGGGGCAGGGCGTACCGGGGAGCTGTTTTTT. This gives the protein CASSQGAGRTGELFF.